The 4 T cell receptor beta chains listed next were all sequenced from one sample in a study of blood T cells in healthy people across ages. A second PCR, run for roughly 7 to 11 cycles, used a sample-barcoded 5' primer plus a J-beta primer mix. TCRdb itself ran the 5' RACE reads through MiXCR, one entry per CDR3 protein. The sample lists fewer than 1,000,000 distinct CDR3 sequences; 46% were seen once. The sequencing input was blood. The receptors here all came from a man older than 75 in good health.

The rearrangement uses TRBV5-6 and TRBJ2-1; perhaps TRBD2 as D (6 bases). The DNA end favors TRBJ2-7, so the J call may be wrong. Germline lookup yields CDR1 SGHDT and CDR2 YYEEEE. The length of the CDR3 is 14 residues. CDR3 sequence (DNA): TGTGCCAGCAGTCAGACTAGACTATACAATGAGCAGTACTTC. Protein sequence: CASSQTRLYNEQYF.

This chain uses TRBV5-1 with TRBJ1-6; 7 bases are a match to TRBD1. CDR3 length: 15 residues. V gave up 0 bases and J gave up 7 bases; unmatched junction bases: 4. CDR1 is SGHRS and CDR2 is YFSETQ in the germline V gene. The CDR3 protein is CASSLGQGYNSPLHF. CDR3 DNA: TGCGCCAGCAGCTTGGGACAGGGCTACAATTCACCCCTCCACTTT. Looking up the rest from reference TRBV5-1 and TRBJ1-6 gives the full variable domain: KAGVTQTPRYLIKTRGQQVTLSCSPISGHRSVSWYQQTPGQGLQFLFEYFSETQRNKGNFPGRFSGRQFSNSRSEMNVSTLELGDSALYLCASSLGQGYNSPLHFGNGTRLTVT.

The chain combines TRBV20-1 with TRBJ2-3; 8 nucleotides match TRBD2. There are 14 residues in the CDR3. J was trimmed by 6 bases and V by 4 bases; bases with no gene match: 9. The germline V gene has CDR1 DFQATT and CDR2 SNEGSKA (reference sequence). The CDR3 sequence: CSANSGILKDTQYF. CDR3 DNA sequence: TGCAGTGCTAATAGCGGGATTTTGAAGGATACGCAGTATTTT.

V usage is TRBV6-5 and J usage is TRBJ2-3; 11 positions match TRBD2. V lost 11 bases and J lost 6; bases outside the gene matches: 10. The CDR3 contains 14 residues. The germline gives CDR1 MNHEY, CDR2 SVGAGI. The chain's CDR3 is CACRLAGIPDTQYF. As DNA, the CDR3 is TGTGCCTGTCGACTAGCGGGAATCCCTGATACGCAGTATTTT.